The 16 T cell receptor beta chains in this list originate from one sample, sequenced in a study of CD8+ T cells in alopecia areata (dated by TCRdb to 2017 to 2018). This specimen's time point label, per the study, means: baseline before oral tofacitinib. Libraries were built with the immunoSEQ multiplex PCR assay. To provide template for TCR sequencing, every sample had RNA extracted and reverse transcribed into cDNA. Drawn from immuneACCESS, this table holds only the in-frame rearrangements with V and J called that TCRdb kept. Clones are partly lost; checked studies trace under half to an unresolved V gene and leave the rest unexplained. In all, the sample holds about 200,000 clones, and around 62% of those were seen once. The ten largest account for around 0.44% of the sample. Sequences were derived from CD4+ T cells sorted from blood, sampled at week 0. The receptor set was obtained from a human donor with alopecia areata.

V is TRBV5-4 and J is TRBJ1-1, with D unresolved. With 2 bases removed from V and 0 bases from J, the gap between germline ends came to 8 bases. Per germline, CDR1 SGHNT and CDR2 YYREEE (reference sequence). CDR3 length: 14 residues. The CDR3 protein is CASSFWPMNTEAFF. CDR3 nucleotides: TGTGCCAGCAGCTTTTGGCCCATGAACACTGAAGCTTTCTTT.

The CDR3: CASSLQPGARNSPLHF. The DNA of the CDR3 is TGTGCCAGCAGCTTACAGCCGGGGGCGCGGAATTCACCCCTCCACTTT. This chain connects TRBV13 to TRBJ1-6; TRBD1 is a possible D gene (6 bases). The V gene lost 2 bases and the J gene lost 7 bases, with 15 bases spanning the gap. The CDR3 consists of 16 residues. CDR1 is PRHDT and CDR2 is FYEKMQ in the germline V gene (reference sequence).

V gene TRBV9 combines with J gene TRBJ2-2, with 7 nucleotides matching TRBD1. CDR3 length: 16 amino acids. Germline V gene data show CDR1 as SGDLS and CDR2 as YYNGEE. With 0 bases clipped from V and 0 bases from J, the junction kept 2 bases outside the gene matches. CDR3 nucleotides: TGTGCCAGCAGCGTAGTAGGGACAGCGAACACCGGGGAGCTGTTTTTT. It translates to CASSVVGTANTGELFF.

The chain uses TRBV12-5 and TRBJ1-2; D not certain. CDR1 and CDR2 (germline): LGHNT, FRNRAP. CDR3 length: 11 residues. V gave up 6 bases and J gave up 2 bases, with 4 bases separating them. CDR3: CASGPNYGYTF. CDR3 coding DNA: TGTGCTAGTGGACCAAACTATGGCTACACCTTC.

V is TRBV10-3 and J is TRBJ2-7; D may correspond to TRBD1 or TRBD2 (5 bases each). The CDR3 is 14 residues long. Trimming took off 5 bases at V and 3 bases at J, with 14 bases between the two ends. Germline assignment: CDR1 ENHRY and CDR2 SYGVKD. Here the CDR3 reads CAISTGTPLYEQYF. CDR3 nucleotide sequence: TGTGCCATCAGTACCGGGACCCCGCTCTACGAGCAGTACTTC.

The chain combines TRBV7-3 with TRBJ2-4; TRBD1 might be the D (5 bases). The CDR3 contains 13 residues. V shed 1 base and J shed 6 bases, with 7 bases lying between them. Germline V gene sequence: CDR1 SGHTA, CDR2 FQGTGA. The CDR3 loop reads CASSLRQINIQYF. The CDR3 nucleotides read TGTGCCAGCAGCTTAAGACAGATAAACATTCAGTACTTC.

In its sample, this clone was seen a few times. The sample holds other DNA sequences that translate to the same CDR3. The chain employs TRBV7-9 and TRBJ1-2; D remains ambiguous. In germline, CDR1 is SEHNR, CDR2 FQNEAQ (reference sequence). CDR3 length equals 12 residues. The V end lost 5 bases, the J end lost 4 bases, and 8 bases lay between the germline ends. The CDR3 loop reads CASSLDVYGYTF. The CDR3 DNA sequence: TGTGCCAGCAGCCTAGATGTCTATGGCTACACCTTC. The complete variable domain, with remaining parts taken from reference TRBV7-9 and TRBJ1-2, reads DTGVSQNPRHKITKRGQNVTFRCDPISEHNRLYWYRQTLGQGPEFLTYFQNEAQLEKSRLLSDRFSAERPKGSFSTLEIQRTEQGDSAMYLCASSLDVYGYTFGSGTRLTVV.

The chain couples TRBV11-2 to TRBJ2-3; D perhaps matches TRBD1 (6 bases). V shed 5 bases and J shed 1 base, with 16 bases lying between them. CDR1 is SGHAT, CDR2 FQNNGV, per germline. This CDR3 spans 16 amino acids. CDR3 coding DNA: TGTGCCAGCAGCCTGGGGGTGGGGGCAGGCACAGATACGCAGTATTTT. Its protein is CASSLGVGAGTDTQYF.

The rearrangement uses TRBV11-2 and TRBJ1-3, with no clear D. The CDR3 length is 16 residues. Germline V gene sequence: CDR1 SGHAT, CDR2 FQNNGV. The V end lost 3 bases, the J end lost 0 bases, and 12 bases lay between the germline ends. The CDR3 nucleotides are TGTGCCAGCAGCTTCGACTTTGGCGGCTCTGGAAACACCATATATTTT. It is translated as CASSFDFGGSGNTIYF. The complete variable domain, with remaining parts taken from reference TRBV11-2 and TRBJ1-3, reads EAGVAQSPRYKIIEKRQSVAFWCNPISGHATLYWYQQILGQGPKLLIQFQNNGVVDDSQLPKDRFSAERLKGVDSTLKIQPAKLEDSAVYLCASSFDFGGSGNTIYFGEGSWLTVV.

The chain is built from TRBV7-3 and TRBJ2-7; 7 positions agree with TRBD2. The V segment lost 4 bases and the J segment 3 bases; nucleotides outside the gene matches: 9. This CDR3 is built from 15 residues. Germline CDR1 is SGHTA and CDR2 is FQGTGA. The CDR3 reads CASSSPGTNYYEQYF. Written as DNA, the CDR3 is TGTGCCAGCAGCTCCCCCGGGACTAATTACTACGAGCAGTACTTC. Filled out from reference TRBV7-3 and TRBJ2-7, the complete variable domain reads GAGVSQTPSNKVTEKGKYVELRCDPISGHTALYWYRQSLGQGPEFLIYFQGTGAADDSGLPNDRFFAVRPEGSVSTLKIQRTERGDSAVYLCASSSPGTNYYEQYFGPGTRLTVT.

The genes are TRBV7-9 and TRBJ1-2; D gene uncertain. Germline lookup yields CDR1 SEHNR and CDR2 FQNEAQ (reference sequence). The V gene lost 5 bases and the J gene lost 8 bases, with 21 bases spanning the gap. There are 15 residues in the CDR3. CDR3 residues: CASSPMSFRGDGYTF. In DNA form, the CDR3 reads TGTGCCAGCAGCCCCATGAGCTTTCGAGGAGACGGCTACACCTTC.

The chain carries TRBV5-1 and TRBJ2-5; TRBD2 matches 10 bases. The germline V gene encodes CDR1 SGHRS and CDR2 YFSETQ. With 2 bases clipped from V and 4 bases from J, the junction kept 2 bases outside the gene matches. The CDR3 loop spans 14 amino acids. The CDR3 protein is CASSFSGRLETQYF. The CDR3 DNA reads TGCGCCAGCAGCTTTAGCGGGAGGTTAGAGACCCAGTACTTC.

The chain couples TRBV7-3 to TRBJ2-5; D is possibly TRBD1 (6 bases). The CDR3 contains 15 residues. Trimming took off 4 bases at V and 2 bases at J, with 14 bases between the two ends. Germline V gene lookup returns CDR1 SGHTA and CDR2 FQGTGA. CDR3 sequence: CASSSTGGQQETQYF. The CDR3 DNA reads as TGTGCCAGCAGCTCCACCGGCGGACAGCAAGAGACCCAGTACTTC.

This clone has a handful of counts. The rearrangement uses TRBV5-1 and TRBJ1-1; D remains ambiguous. Trimming took 0 bases from V and 2 from J, leaving 14 bases between them. The CDR3 length is 16 residues. Germline V CDR1 and CDR2: SGHRS, YFSETQ. The CDR3 loop is CASSLALGAANTEAFF. The CDR3 DNA reads as TGCGCCAGCAGCTTGGCTCTGGGAGCGGCCAACACTGAAGCTTTCTTT.

This clone was counted only a few times. At one end, the junction sequence differs from germline, possibly due to a read error. The CDR3 reads CSVEQGTSIGLF. CDR3 bases: TGCAGCGTTGAACAGGGGACGTCCATAGGGCTTTTT. J is TRBJ1-3 and V is TRBV29-1, with D tentatively TRBD1 (6 bases). The germline gives CDR1 SQVTM, CDR2 ANQGSEA. The CDR3 has 12 amino acids.

The chain's CDR3 is CASSLVQPGDEQFF. The CDR3 bases are TGTGCCAGCAGCTTGGTACAGCCTGGTGATGAGCAGTTCTTC. The V and J genes are TRBV5-6 and TRBJ2-1; D uncertain. Germline values: CDR1 SGHDT, CDR2 YYEEEE. Trimming removed 0 bases at V and 8 bases at J, with 12 bases between. This CDR3 region has 14 residues.